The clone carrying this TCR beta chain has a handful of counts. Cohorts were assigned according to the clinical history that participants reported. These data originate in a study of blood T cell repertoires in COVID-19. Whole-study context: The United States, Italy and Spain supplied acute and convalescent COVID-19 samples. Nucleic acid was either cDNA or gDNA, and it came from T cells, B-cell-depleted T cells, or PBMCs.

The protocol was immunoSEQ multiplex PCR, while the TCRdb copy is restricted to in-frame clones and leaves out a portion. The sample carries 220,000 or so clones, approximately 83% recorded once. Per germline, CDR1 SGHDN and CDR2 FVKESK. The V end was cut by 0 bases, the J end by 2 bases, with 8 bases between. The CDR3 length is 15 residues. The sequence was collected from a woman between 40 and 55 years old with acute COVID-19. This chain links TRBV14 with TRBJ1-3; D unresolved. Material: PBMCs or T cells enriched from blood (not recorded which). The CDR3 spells CASSQDRFPGNTIYF. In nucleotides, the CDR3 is TGTGCCAGCAGCCAAGACAGGTTTCCTGGAAACACCATATATTTT.